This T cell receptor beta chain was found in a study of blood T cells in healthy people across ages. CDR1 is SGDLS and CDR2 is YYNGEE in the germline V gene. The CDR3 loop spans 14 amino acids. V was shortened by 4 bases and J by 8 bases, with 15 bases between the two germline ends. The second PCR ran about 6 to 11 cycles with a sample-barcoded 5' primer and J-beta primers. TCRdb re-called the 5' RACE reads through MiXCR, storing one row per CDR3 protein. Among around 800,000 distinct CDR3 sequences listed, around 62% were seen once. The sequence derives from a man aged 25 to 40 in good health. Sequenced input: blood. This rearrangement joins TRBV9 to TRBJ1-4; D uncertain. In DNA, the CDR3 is TGTGCCAGCAGCCTCGGCAGTCGGGTCGAAAAACTGTTTTTT. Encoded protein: CASSLGSRVEKLFF.